The 19 T cell receptor beta chains in this list originate from one sample, sequenced in a study of post-analysis software for immune sequencing data. Study-wide results and limits: Comparison of patients with controls showed five or six TRBV segments more frequent in patients, TRBV5-6, TRBV5-1 and TRBV20-1 among them.

Antigen specificity for these receptors is unknown. Prepared libraries of TCR beta cDNA carried unique molecular identifiers. TCRdb ran MiXCR on the PCR reads and lists one entry per CDR3 protein. In the table there are under 200,000 distinct CDR3 sequences, around 30% of which are singletons. Sequencing was performed on blood. These receptors were obtained from a girl aged 2 to 17 with multiple sclerosis.

This clonotype turned up a few times. The V gene is TRBV5-6, the J gene TRBJ1-6; TRBD1 is a possible D gene (5 bases). The germline V gene encodes CDR1 SGHDT and CDR2 YYEEEE. The V gene lost 3 bases and the J gene lost 7 bases, with 17 bases spanning the gap. CDR3 length: 16 residues. CDR3 region: CASSWTRVLGNSPLHF. CDR3 sequence (DNA): TGTGCCAGCAGCTGGACCAGGGTTCTAGGGAATTCACCCCTCCACTTT.

The rearrangement links TRBV6-1 to TRBJ2-4; 10 nucleotides agree with TRBD1. Judging by the DNA end, TRBJ2-7 fits better; the J call may be wrong. The CDR3 sequence is 15 residues long. CDR1 and CDR2 (germline): MNHNS, SASEGT. CDR3 DNA sequence: TGTGCCACCTTAATAGGACAGGGGGGAAATAACGAGCAGTACTTC. It is translated as CATLIGQGGNNEQYF.

This clonotype came up many times. The rearrangement links TRBV25-1 to TRBJ1-1; possible D gene TRBD1, 5 bases. This CDR3 has 15 residues. The germline CDR1 and CDR2 sequences are MGHDK and SYGVNS. Trimming removed 1 base at V and 4 bases at J, with 13 bases between. CDR3 DNA: TGTGCCAGCAGTGAATTTGGGGGGGTCTCCACTGAAGCTTTCTTT. Translation gives CASSEFGGVSTEAFF.

The J gene is TRBJ1-5, the V gene TRBV24-1; possible D gene TRBD1, 5 bases. CDR1 KGHDR and CDR2 SFDVKD come from the germline V gene. V shed 4 bases and J shed 2 bases, with 11 bases lying between them. This CDR3 contains 15 residues. The CDR3: CATSEGTWGNQPQHF. In DNA, the CDR3 is TGTGCCACCAGTGAGGGGACCTGGGGCAATCAGCCCCAGCATTTT.

This clonotype was recorded a few times. The rearrangement links TRBV7-9 to TRBJ2-5, with D uncertain. The germline gives CDR1 SEHNR, CDR2 FQNEAQ (reference sequence). The CDR3 sequence is 11 residues long. Trimming left V 8 bases short and J 11 bases short, with 15 bases between. The DNA of the CDR3 is TGTGCCAGCTCTAGGAAGGGTGAGCAGTACTTC. This gives the protein CASSRKGEQYF. Full variable domain (remainder filled in from reference TRBV7-9 and TRBJ2-5): DTGVSQNPRHKITKRGQNVTFRCDPISEHNRLYWYRQTLGQGPEFLTYFQNEAQLEKSRLLSDRFSAERPKGSFSTLEIQRTEQGDSAMYLCASSRKGEQYFGPGTRLLVL.

This clonotype was detected a few times. J is TRBJ1-4 and V is TRBV7-9; TRBD1 aligns across 10 bases. This CDR3 spans 14 amino acids. After removal of 6 bases from V and 8 bases from J, the junction contained 6 bases not matched to a gene. CDR1 and CDR2 (germline): SEHNR, FQNEAQ (reference sequence). The CDR3 spells CASRRQGAGEKLFF. DNA of the CDR3: TGTGCCAGCAGACGACAGGGGGCAGGGGAAAAACTGTTTTTT.

The V gene is TRBV5-1, the J gene TRBJ2-4, with TRBD2 identical over 8 bases. The J call is doubtful: the DNA matches TRBJ2-7 better. Germline CDR1 is SGHRS and CDR2 is YFSETQ. The CDR3 has 14 residues. CDR3 sequence reads: CASSPRAGGDEQYF. The CDR3 bases are TGCGCCAGCAGCCCGCGGGCGGGGGGCGACGAGCAGTACTTC.

This clonotype was picked up many times. The rearrangement joins TRBV7-3 to TRBJ1-2; possibly TRBD1 for D (5 bases). From germline, CDR1 is SGHTA and CDR2 FQGTGA. The CDR3 extends over 16 amino acids. V gave up 1 base and J gave up 5 bases, with 17 bases separating them. CDR3 in amino acids: CASSLKWTPMGYGYTF. CDR3 nucleotides: TGTGCCAGCAGCTTAAAGTGGACACCGATGGGGTATGGCTACACCTTC.

The V gene is TRBV11-1, the J gene TRBJ2-5; D may be TRBD2 (5 bases). V lost 4 bases and J lost 3, with 12 bases in between. The CDR3 consists of 14 residues. Germline V lookup: CDR1 SGHAT, CDR2 FQDESV (reference sequence). The CDR3 DNA reads as TGTGCCAGCAGCTCCCAAAGCGGAGAAGAGACCCAGTACTTC. Amino acids: CASSSQSGEETQYF. The full variable domain, rest sourced from reference TRBV11-1 and TRBJ2-5, is EAEVAQSPRYKITEKSQAVAFWCDPISGHATLYWYRQILGQGPELLVQFQDESVVDDSQLPKDRFSAERLKGVDSTLKIQPAELGDSAMYLCASSSQSGEETQYFGPGTRLLVL.

The J gene is TRBJ2-7, the V gene TRBV12-3 or TRBV12-4; possibly TRBD2 for D (5 bases). The CDR3 spans 13 residues. The V gene lost 6 bases and the J gene lost 2 bases, with 11 bases spanning the gap. This CDR3 is CASSLGEPYEQYF. In DNA form, the CDR3 reads TGTGCCAGCAGCCTCGGGGAACCCTACGAGCAGTACTTC.

In its sample, this clonotype was seen a few times. The V and J genes are TRBV5-1 and TRBJ1-6; possible D gene TRBD1, 5 bases. The germline V and J ends were trimmed by 0 bases and 0 bases, with 10 bases remaining between them. This CDR3 is built from 17 residues. The germline gives CDR1 SGHRS, CDR2 YFSETQ. In DNA, the CDR3 is TGCGCCAGCAGCTTGGACAGGACGAGCTCCTATAATTCACCCCTCCACTTT. Protein sequence: CASSLDRTSSYNSPLHF.

The rearrangement joins TRBV12-3 or TRBV12-4 to TRBJ1-1; D uncertain. V shed 8 bases and J shed 1 base, with 11 bases lying between them. The CDR3 loop spans 13 amino acids. The DNA of the CDR3 is TGTGCCAGCCTAACTCCCGGGAACACTGAAGCTTTCTTT. Translation: CASLTPGNTEAFF.

The chain employs TRBV28 and TRBJ2-7, with TRBD1 matching over 7 bases. Germline values: CDR1 MDHEN, CDR2 SYDVKM. J was trimmed by 0 bases and V by 3 bases; bases with no gene match: 2. The CDR3 runs to 14 residues. CDR3 amino acids: CASSFGDSSYEQYF. The CDR3 DNA reads as TGTGCCAGCAGTTTCGGGGACAGCTCCTACGAGCAGTACTTC.

As regards this clonotype: A much larger clone lies a single base off, so this may be a read error. The V call is TRBV15, the J call TRBJ2-5, with 10 positions matching TRBD2. The J call may not be correct, given that the DNA end is closer to TRBJ2-7. The V gene's germline CDR1 is LNHNV and CDR2 YYDKDF (reference sequence). There are 17 residues in the CDR3. The CDR3 bases are TGTGCCACCGGCAGAGTGTGGCTAGCGGGAGTCACGAACGAGCAGTACTTC. This encodes CATGRVWLAGVTNEQYF.

This rearrangement joins TRBV3-1 to TRBJ1-1; unclear D gene. V dropped 0 bases and J dropped 0 bases, with 8 bases sitting between them. This CDR3 is built from 15 residues. Looked up from germline, CDR1 is LGHDT and CDR2 is YNNKEL (reference sequence). CDR3 residues: CASSQDKAMNTEAFF. The CDR3 DNA is TGTGCCAGCAGCCAAGATAAAGCCATGAACACTGAAGCTTTCTTT.

To note about this clonotype: The junction departs from germline at one end; a sequencing error may be responsible. J is TRBJ2-7 and V is TRBV11-2; D is ambiguous. This CDR3 region has 14 residues. Germline V gene sequence: CDR1 SGHAT, CDR2 FQNNGV. The CDR3: CTSTPMDAPYEQYF. The DNA for the CDR3 is TGTACCAGCACCCCAATGGACGCACCCTACGAGCAGTACTTC.

This sequence joins TRBV12-3 or TRBV12-4 and TRBJ1-2; D is possibly TRBD1 (5 bases). The CDR3 totals 12 residues. V was trimmed by 5 bases and J by 8 bases, leaving 12 bases between them. The CDR3 loop is CASSDQGSGYTF. Written as DNA, the CDR3 is TGTGCCAGCAGTGATCAGGGTTCCGGCTACACCTTC.

This clonotype appeared a few times. V gene TRBV2 combines with J gene TRBJ2-5, with D maybe TRBD1 (9 bases). CDR1 SNHLY and CDR2 FYNNEI come from the germline V gene. V lost 6 bases and J lost 2, with 22 bases in between. This CDR3 is built from 17 residues. CDR3 in DNA: TGTGCCAGCAGGGGGACAGGGCTTAGCGGGACACAAGAGACCCAGTACTTC. It yields the protein CASRGTGLSGTQETQYF.

This clonotype was observed at least ten times. The gene calls are TRBV20-1 and TRBJ2-4; D is possibly TRBD2 (7 bases). Per the germline V gene, CDR1 is DFQATT and CDR2 is SNEGSKA (reference sequence). Trimming left V 2 bases short and J 8 bases short, with 16 bases between. The CDR3 extends over 14 amino acids. CDR3 loop: CSARTPGGLDIQYF. For the CDR3, the DNA is TGCAGTGCTAGAACTCCGGGGGGCCTGGACATTCAGTACTTC.